These T cell receptor beta chains were read from a single sample in a study of neoadjuvant anti-PD-1 for oral cavity cancer. Profiled with immunoSEQ multiplex PCR; TCRdb holds only in-frame clones, not every one. The data hold roughly 13,000 clones, with around 70% observed a single time. The material sequenced was PBMCs, taken after nivolumab (anti-PD-1) treatment. The receptor source for this set is a person aged 40 to 85 with oral cavity squamous cell carcinoma. CDR3s include the opening cysteine and the closing phenylalanine or tryptophan. A D gene is named only where the DNA matches it firmly. Clone size is shown for a subset of rows, as once, few, many or a class of expanded clone.

cdr3_length d_call clone_size j_call v_call cdr3_aa cdr3_nt
14 . . TRBJ1-1 TRBV5-8 CASSLRGLATEAFF TGTGCCAGCAGCCTCCGGGGTCTTGCCACTGAAGCTTTCTTT
15 TRBD2 . TRBJ2-1 TRBV29-1 CSVGGTSGRVNEQFF TGCAGCGTTGGAGGGACTAGCGGGAGGGTCAATGAGCAGTTCTTC
15 . . TRBJ2-3 TRBV11-3 CASSRGGQITDTQYF TGTGCCAGCAGCCGGGGGGGACAGATCACAGATACGCAGTATTTT
16 TRBD1 . TRBJ1-1 TRBV28 CASSLWRQGANTEAFF TGTGCCAGCAGTTTATGGAGGCAGGGGGCGAACACTGAAGCTTTCTTT
13 . . TRBJ1-1 TRBV6-1 CASMYHPGTEAFF TGTGCCAGTATGTACCACCCGGGGACTGAAGCTTTCTTT
12 TRBD1 . TRBJ2-5 TRBV6-4 CASIRTGETQYF TGTGCCAGCATCAGGACAGGGGAGACCCAGTACTTC
14 TRBD1 few TRBJ2-1 TRBV6-1 CASSLSGQGTEQFF TGTGCCAGCAGTCTATCGGGACAGGGAACTGAGCAGTTCTTC
15 . . TRBJ2-2 TRBV4-1 CASSQEGQWPWELFF TGCGCCAGCAGCCAAGAGGGCCAGTGGCCCTGGGAGCTGTTTTTT
15 . . TRBJ2-7 TRBV28 CASSSLSTNYYEQYF TGTGCCAGCAGTTCGCTCTCCACTAACTACTACGAGCAGTACTTC
12 . . TRBJ2-1 TRBV7-8 CASSSPPNEQFF TGTGCCAGCAGCTCCCCCCCAAATGAGCAGTTCTTC
15 . few TRBJ1-2 TRBV25-1 CASSEYPDSNYGYTF TGTGCCAGCAGTGAATACCCTGACAGTAACTATGGCTACACCTTC
13 . . TRBJ2-7 TRBV6-5 CASATGVPYEQYF TGTGCCTCAGCTACGGGAGTCCCCTACGAGCAGTACTTC
13 . . TRBJ2-3 TRBV4-1 CASSSISTDTQYF TGCGCCAGCAGCTCGATTAGCACAGATACGCAGTATTTT
18 TRBD1 . TRBJ1-1 TRBV7-8 CASSLISGPGGLNTEAFF TGTGCCAGCAGCCTAATTTCCGGTCCAGGGGGATTGAACACTGAAGCTTTCTTT
15 TRBD1 . TRBJ1-4 TRBV7-6 CASSSDRGINEKLFF TGTGCCAGCAGTTCGGACAGGGGAATTAATGAAAAACTGTTTTTT
15 TRBD2 . TRBJ2-5 TRBV7-9 CASSPGLDSVETQYF TGTGCCAGCAGCCCGGGACTAGATTCCGTAGAGACCCAGTACTTC
16 . . TRBJ2-2 TRBV9 CASSQTGLSNTGELFF TGTGCCAGCAGCCAGACGGGACTGTCGAACACCGGGGAGCTGTTTTTT
16 TRBD2 . TRBJ2-1 TRBV11-2 CASSVILAGGQGEQFF TGTGCCAGCAGCGTTATTCTAGCGGGAGGGCAGGGTGAGCAGTTCTTC
11 . . TRBJ1-3 TRBV7-9 CASSFSDTIYF TGTGCCAGCAGCTTCTCCGACACCATATATTTT
16 TRBD1 few TRBJ2-3 TRBV9 CASSSGQGRGTDTQYF TGTGCCAGCAGCTCAGGACAGGGGAGAGGTACAGATACGCAGTATTTT
15 . . TRBJ2-3 TRBV7-9 CASSLAVGETDTQYF TGTGCCAGCAGCTTAGCGGTAGGGGAGACAGATACGCAGTATTTT
13 . once TRBJ1-1 TRBV5-1 CASSLAGGGEAFF TGCGCCAGCAGCTTGGCCGGGGGCGGTGAAGCTTTCTTT
13 TRBD2 . TRBJ2-1 TRBV29-1 CSVDLAGGREQFF TGCAGCGTTGATCTAGCGGGAGGACGTGAGCAGTTCTTC
14 TRBD1 . TRBJ1-5 TRBV28 CASTKTGPAQPQHF TGTGCCAGCACCAAGACAGGGCCCGCTCAGCCCCAGCATTTT
16 . . TRBJ1-3 TRBV2 CASSESALGSGNTIYF TGTGCCAGCAGTGAGAGCGCACTGGGCTCTGGAAACACCATATATTTT
13 TRBD1 . TRBJ1-4 TRBV29-1 CSGIQGEKGKLFF TGCAGCGGGATACAGGGGGAGAAGGGAAAACTGTTTTTT
15 . . TRBJ2-3 TRBV7-8 CASSLDTILTDTQYF TGTGCCAGCAGCTTAGATACAATACTTACAGATACGCAGTATTTT
14 . few TRBJ2-2 TRBV10-3 CAISDRGNTGELFF TGTGCCATCAGTGATAGGGGAAACACCGGGGAGCTGTTTTTT
16 . few TRBJ1-2 TRBV28 CASTTFGGTTPYGYTF TGTGCCAGCACTACGTTTGGGGGGACTACCCCGTATGGCTACACCTTC
15 . . TRBJ2-1 TRBV9 CASSARGLSSNEQFF TGTGCCAGCAGCGCCAGGGGTTTGTCCTCCAATGAGCAGTTCTTC
16 TRBD1 . TRBJ2-3 TRBV7-3 CASSPSGTGAKDTQYF TGTGCCAGCAGCCCATCCGGGACAGGGGCCAAAGATACGCAGTATTTT
11 . medium-sized TRBJ1-1 TRBV11-2 CASSFGQEAFF TGTGCCAGCAGCTTCGGACAGGAAGCTTTCTTT
20 TRBD2 . TRBJ2-1 TRBV30 CAWTVLGLAGGPSGNNEQFF TGTGCCTGGACCGTCTTGGGACTAGCGGGAGGGCCGTCTGGGAACAATGAGCAGTTCTTC
15 TRBD2 . TRBJ2-1 TRBV30 CAWRGGGGPYNEQFF TGTGCCTGGAGAGGTGGGGGGGGTCCCTACAATGAGCAGTTCTTC
16 . . TRBJ2-6 TRBV7-3 CASSLGQGSGANVLTF TGTGCCAGCAGCTTAGGGCAGGGTTCTGGGGCCAACGTCCTGACTTTC
16 . few TRBJ1-3 TRBV4-1 CASSQDETASGNTIYF TGCGCCAGCAGCCAAGATGAGACAGCCTCTGGAAACACCATATATTTT
17 . . TRBJ1-2 TRBV29-1 CSARVNRVAGGLYGYTF TGCAGCGCGAGAGTGAACCGGGTTGCCGGGGGACTCTATGGCTACACCTTC
14 . . TRBJ2-7 TRBV28 CASTLAVTSYEQYF TGTGCCAGCACCCTTGCAGTGACCTCCTACGAGCAGTACTTC
16 TRBD2 . TRBJ2-1 TRBV6-5 CASSYSGISSYNEQFF TGTGCCAGCAGTTACAGCGGGATAAGCTCCTACAATGAGCAGTTCTTC
14 . . TRBJ1-4 TRBV28 CASSLRVINEKLFF TGTGCCAGCAGCCTGAGGGTGATTAATGAAAAACTGTTTTTT
14 . few TRBJ1-5 TRBV5-1 CASSLNGGPEPQHF TGCGCCAGCAGCTTGAATGGGGGGCCCGAGCCCCAGCATTTT
14 . . TRBJ2-1 TRBV11-1 CASRPRTEYNEQFF TGTGCCAGCAGACCTAGGACAGAATACAATGAGCAGTTCTTC
14 . . TRBJ1-5 TRBV9 CASSVDWSNQPQHF TGTGCCAGCAGCGTCGACTGGAGCAATCAGCCCCAGCATTTT
15 . . TRBJ1-2 TRBV7-2 CASSPEGRPEYGYTF TGTGCCAGCAGCCCAGAGGGACGGCCTGAGTATGGCTACACCTTC
13 TRBD1 . TRBJ1-1 TRBV19 CASRGYRGTEAFF TGTGCCAGTAGGGGTTACAGGGGAACTGAAGCTTTCTTT
19 . . TRBJ2-1 TRBV19 CASSPGAASGGAGYNEQFF TGTGCCAGCTCCCCGGGGGCGGCTAGCGGAGGAGCCGGCTACAATGAGCAGTTCTTC